This TCR beta chain was captured in a study of T cells after yellow fever vaccination. This clonotype was seen many times. Its antigen is not known. Study-level points and caveats: Weaker in magnitude, the secondary response showed a faster peak on day 5 versus 15. There was a small share of clonotypes that showed up in both the CD4 and CD8 compartments.

TCRdb reanalysed the 5' RACE reads using MiXCR and keeps one entry per CDR3 protein. The profile covers about 57,000 distinct CDR3 sequences, with 7.4% appearing a single time and 36% taken by the ten largest. The CDR3 spans 15 residues. Germline CDR1 and CDR2: SGHDN and FVKESK. Between the trimmed V and J ends, which lost 3 bases and 4 bases, there was a span of 13 bases. The source material was CD8+ T cells sorted from PBMCs, sampled 15 days after the yellow fever booster vaccination. V gene TRBV14 combines with J gene TRBJ2-1, with D unclear. The clonotype was recovered from a man aged 25 to 45 who received the YFV17D yellow fever vaccine. The CDR3 DNA reads TGTGCCAGCAGCCATTGGGGTAACCCTTACAATGAGCAGTTCTTC. Protein sequence: CASSHWGNPYNEQFF. The variable domain in full, with the rest retrieved from reference TRBV14 and TRBJ2-1, is EAGVTQFPSHSVIEKGQTVTLRCDPISGHDNLYWYRRVMGKEIKFLLHFVKESKQDESGMPNNRFLAERTGGTYSTLKVQPAELEDSGVYFCASSHWGNPYNEQFFGPGTRLTVL.